This T cell receptor beta chain was identified during a study of metastatic and nonmetastatic thyroid tumors. Study-level information: From malignant and benign thyroid patients, repertoires in blood and in tumor or nodule tissue were compared.

Ahead of thyroid surgery, no patient had received treatment of any kind. V shed 3 bases and J 0 bases; nucleotides not matched to a gene: 4. The germline V gene has CDR1 DFQATT and CDR2 SNEGSKA (reference sequence). The CDR3 totals 17 residues. In the source study's methods: A papillary thyroid cancer distant-metastasis classifier was built from CDR3 differences across clinicopathological groups. MiXCR was used by TCRdb to re-call the PCR reads. What appears here as the V and J calls and clone size reflects TCRdb's work, not the paper's. The table records about 93,000 clones, roughly 13% of them present only once. Many counts were recorded for this clone.

The sequencing sample was made of blood. J is TRBJ2-2 and V is TRBV20-1, with 13 bases fitting TRBD2. The TCR was taken from a female donor with papillary thyroid cancer or a benign thyroid nodule (not recorded which). Some clones in this sample may be carry-over from other donors' samples. CDR3 bases: TGCAGTGCTAGGGGGACTAGCGGGACGACGAACACCGGGGAGCTGTTTTTT. Protein: CSARGTSGTTNTGELFF.